Listed here is a single T cell receptor beta chain. Its antigen is not known. In TCRdb, the reads were re-called with MiXCR into one record per CDR3 protein. Here the sample spans about 920,000 distinct CDR3 sequences, approximately 32% being singletons. The data were taken from a study of T cell repertoires in cytomegalovirus infection. For the study at large: The authors used CMV epitopes that were HLA-C-restricted (recently identified) and HLA-B-restricted (well studied). Public signatures in TCR beta pointed to CMV infection and matching HLA type. Study conclusions and caveats: Pooled public TCR beta family frequency picked out CMV carriers with the relevant HLA. In two of eight donors, the top clonotype was HLA-C-restricted CMV-specific.

This CDR3 has 14 residues. The V gene's germline CDR1 is MNHEY and CDR2 SVGAGI. J gave up 10 bases and V 8 bases, and 9 bases lay outside the gene matches. V and J are TRBV6-5 and TRBJ2-1, with 12 bases fitting TRBD1. Source: cultured CD8+ T cells from PBMCs, taken from culture after CMV antigen stimulation. This TCR was sampled from a human donor in good health (CMV status not recorded). Some clones in this sample may be carry-over from other donors' samples. CDR3 region: CASHRDRGLEEQFF. The CDR3 DNA reads as TGTGCCAGCCACCGGGACAGGGGGCTAGAGGAGCAGTTCTTC.